The clone carrying this TCR beta chain was seen a few times. Its antigen is not identified. This sample was taken from a study of OX40 agonist ivuxolimab in advanced cancers. Whole-study findings and limits: Among the lowest levels of clonal expansion were found in partial responders at 0.1-3.0 mg/kg.

Germline V gene sequence: CDR1 PRHDT, CDR2 FYEKMQ (reference sequence). Trimming removed 4 bases at V and 7 bases at J, with 11 bases between. CDR3 length: 13 amino acids. The assay was immunoSEQ multiplex PCR, and TCRdb's table has in-frame clones only and misses some. The sample lists around 62,000 clones, around 84% occurring once. The specimen was CD4+ or CD8+ T cells sorted from blood, collected in a trial of the OX40 agonist ivuxolimab. This rearrangement joins TRBV13 to TRBJ1-5, with a weak D call TRBD1 (5 bases). This clonotype was obtained from an adult with an advanced solid tumor such as melanoma, head and neck, liver or kidney cancer. The CDR3 DNA follows: TGTGCCAGCAGCTCCAGGGTTGGCCAGCCCCAGCATTTT. Residues: CASSSRVGQPQHF.